This T cell receptor (beta chain) was captured in a study of cytomegalovirus exposure and HLA in healthy donors. Study observations and caveats: A reported reduction in N-insertions relative to the approximately 640-donor mean was seen in an Asian-associated ancestry cluster in a later analysis. High sensitivity and specificity were reportedly achieved when the classifier diagnosed cytomegalovirus status.

Looked up from germline, CDR1 is SGHNT and CDR2 is YENEEA. The CDR3 covers 17 residues. V was pared by 1 base and J by 3 bases, with 10 bases of the junction left unmatched. The PCR ran on 60 Vbeta and 13 Jbeta primers. The repertoire was sequenced with immunoSEQ multiplex PCR; TCRdb's copy has only in-frame clones and lacks some. This sample has 150,000 to 250,000 clones, with about four fifths found just once. There are a few counts of this clone. Its antigen is still unknown. The chain joins TRBV11-3 to TRBJ2-3; 7 bases match TRBD1. Sequenced material: PBMCs. This clonotype was sampled from a boy aged 2 to 10 in good health and CMV-seronegative. The CDR3 loop is CASSLGPSGTATDTQYF. CDR3 in DNA: TGTGCCAGCAGCTTAGGTCCCTCCGGGACAGCTACAGATACGCAGTATTTT.